The table lists the clone carrying this T cell receptor beta chain with a count of one. What it binds is unknown. This specimen comes from a study of CD8+ T cells in alopecia areata. Study as a whole: Treated patients took oral tofacitinib at 5 to 10 mg twice daily. Overall study results and limits: Persistence of many expanded lesional clones was seen in scalp and blood during tofacitinib. Scalp clonality decreased significantly with tofacitinib, and so did expanded CD8+ clones among the top 100.

Isolated RNA was reverse transcribed into cDNA used as the sequencing template. This table comes from immunoSEQ multiplex PCR, and its TCRdb copy is limited to in-frame clones, with some not included. Of fewer than 250,000 clones listed, around 60% were seen once; the top ten hold roughly 0.67%. Treatment noted: oral pan-JAK inhibitor, 5-10 mg twice daily. The study team obtained lesional scalp punch biopsies and peripheral blood from alopecia areata patients. V was cut by 7 bases and J by 5 bases, with 7 bases left in between. Germline V gives CDR1 MNHEY, CDR2 SVGAGI. This CDR3 spans 11 amino acids. The material sequenced was CD4+ T cells sorted from blood, taken at week 4, from a patient treated with tofacitinib. The V gene is TRBV6-5, the J gene TRBJ2-3; the D is unclear. This receptor was taken from a human donor with alopecia areata. The CDR3 DNA reads TGTGCCAGCACCCTCGGAGATACGCAGTATTTT. Its protein is CASTLGDTQYF.